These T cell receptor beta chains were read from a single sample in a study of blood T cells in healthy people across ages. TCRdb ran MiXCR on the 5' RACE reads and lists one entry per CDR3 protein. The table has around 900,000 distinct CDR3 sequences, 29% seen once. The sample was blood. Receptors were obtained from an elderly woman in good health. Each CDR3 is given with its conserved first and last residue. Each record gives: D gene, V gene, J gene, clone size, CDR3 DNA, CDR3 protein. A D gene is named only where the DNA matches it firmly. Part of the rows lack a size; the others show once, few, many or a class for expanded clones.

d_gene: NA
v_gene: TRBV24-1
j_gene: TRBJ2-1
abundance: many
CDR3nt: TGTGCCACCAGTGGAAACTTCAGGGGATACAATGAGCAGTTCTTC
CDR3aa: CATSGNFRGYNEQFF

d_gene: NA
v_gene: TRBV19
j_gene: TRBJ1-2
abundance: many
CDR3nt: TGTGCCAGTAGTGCCTCCCCGAGAGGCTACACCTTC
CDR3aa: CASSASPRGYTF

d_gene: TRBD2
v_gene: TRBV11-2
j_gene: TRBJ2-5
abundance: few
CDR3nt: TGTGCCAGCAGCTTAGTGGGTGGGGTACTAGCGGGGGTAGAGACCCAGTACTTC
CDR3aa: CASSLVGGVLAGVETQYF

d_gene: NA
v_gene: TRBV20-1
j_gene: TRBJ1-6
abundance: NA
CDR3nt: TGCAGTGCTAGAGATCACGGCCGGGGGGATAATTCACCCCTCCACTTT
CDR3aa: CSARDHGRGDNSPLHF

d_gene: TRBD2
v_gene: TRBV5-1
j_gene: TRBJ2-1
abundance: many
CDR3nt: TGCGCCAGCAGAAAATTAGCGGGGGGGTACAATGAGCAGTTCTTC
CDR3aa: CASRKLAGGYNEQFF

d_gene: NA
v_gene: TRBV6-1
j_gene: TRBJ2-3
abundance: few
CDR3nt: TGTGCCAGCAGTGGGACTCGAGCAGATACGCAGTATTTT
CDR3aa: CASSGTRADTQYF

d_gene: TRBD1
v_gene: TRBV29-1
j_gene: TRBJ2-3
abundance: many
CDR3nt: TGCAGCGTGTGGTCCCGGGACAGGGGGGGCACAGATACGCAGTATTTT
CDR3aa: CSVWSRDRGGTDTQYF

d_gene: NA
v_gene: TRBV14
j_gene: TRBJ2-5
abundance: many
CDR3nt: TGTGCCAGCAGCCATAACAGGCAAGAGACCCAGTACTTC
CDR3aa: CASSHNRQETQYF

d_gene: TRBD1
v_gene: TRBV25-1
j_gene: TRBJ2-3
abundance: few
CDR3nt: TGTGCCAGCAGGGCAATAGGGGGCGCGAATACGCAGTATTTT
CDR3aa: CASRAIGGANTQYF

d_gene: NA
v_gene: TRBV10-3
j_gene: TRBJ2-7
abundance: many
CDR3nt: TGTGCCATCAGTTCTAGCACCTACGAGCAGTACTTC
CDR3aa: CAISSSTYEQYF

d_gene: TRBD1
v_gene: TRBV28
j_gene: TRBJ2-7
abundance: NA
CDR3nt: TGTGCCAGCACCCCAGGGGACAGTTCCTACGAGCAGTACTTC
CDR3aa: CASTPGDSSYEQYF

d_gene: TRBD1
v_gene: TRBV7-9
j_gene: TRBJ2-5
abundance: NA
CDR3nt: TGTACCAGCAGCTTAGTCACAACCCGGGACAGGTCCTACAATGAGCAGTACTTC
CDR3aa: CTSSLVTTRDRSYNEQYF

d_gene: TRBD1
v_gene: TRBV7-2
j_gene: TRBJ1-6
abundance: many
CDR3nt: TGTGCCAGCAGCTGGGACAGGCATAATTCACCCCTCCACTTT
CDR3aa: CASSWDRHNSPLHF

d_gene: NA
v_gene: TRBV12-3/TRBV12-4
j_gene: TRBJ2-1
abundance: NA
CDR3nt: TGTGCCAGCCGTAGACTAGGTCCCAACAATGAGCAGTTCTTC
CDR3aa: CASRRLGPNNEQFF

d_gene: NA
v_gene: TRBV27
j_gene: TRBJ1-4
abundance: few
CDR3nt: TGTGCCAGCAGCTCGCGGGGTAAAGCTAATGAAAAACTGTTTTTT
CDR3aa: CASSSRGKANEKLFF

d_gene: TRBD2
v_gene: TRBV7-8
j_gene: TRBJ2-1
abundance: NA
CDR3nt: TGTGCCAGCAGCTTCCGTGGGACTAGCTCCGAGCGCCCATCCGTCAATGAGCAGTTCTTC
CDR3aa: CASSFRGTSSERPSVNEQFF

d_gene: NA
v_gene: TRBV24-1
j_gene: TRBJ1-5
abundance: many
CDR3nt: TGTGCCACCAGTGACCCCGCGGCGGGGGGGAATCAGCCCCAGCATTTT
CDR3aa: CATSDPAAGGNQPQHF

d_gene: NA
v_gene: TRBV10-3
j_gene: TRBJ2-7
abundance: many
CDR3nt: TGTGCCATCAGTGAGCGGGACCGGGCGCAGTACTTC
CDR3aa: CAISERDRAQYF

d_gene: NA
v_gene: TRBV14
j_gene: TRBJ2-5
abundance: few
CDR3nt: TGTGCCAGCAGCCAAGTGGGGTACTTACAAGAGACCCAGTACTTC
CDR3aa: CASSQVGYLQETQYF

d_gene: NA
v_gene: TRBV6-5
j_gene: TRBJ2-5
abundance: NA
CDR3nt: TGTGCCAGCAGCTGTGACGGGGGAAGGGCCCAGTACTTC
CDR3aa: CASSCDGGRAQYF

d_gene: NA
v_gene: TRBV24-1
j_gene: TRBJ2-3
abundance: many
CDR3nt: TGTGCCACCAGTGATTTGGGACAAGGTGTAGCAGATACGCAGTATTTT
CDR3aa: CATSDLGQGVADTQYF

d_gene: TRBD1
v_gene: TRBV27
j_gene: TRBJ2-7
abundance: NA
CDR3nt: TGTGCCAGCAGGGAACCGGGACAGGGCAACGAGCAGTACTTC
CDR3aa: CASREPGQGNEQYF

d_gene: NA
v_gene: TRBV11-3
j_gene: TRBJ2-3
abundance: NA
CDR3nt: TGTGCCAGCAGCTTAAAGACGGGTAGCACAGATACGCAGTATTTT
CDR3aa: CASSLKTGSTDTQYF

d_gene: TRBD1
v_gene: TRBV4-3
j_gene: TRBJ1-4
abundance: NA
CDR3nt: TGCGCCAGCAGCCAAGATCCCGGGACAGGTGGGAATGAAAAACTGTTTTTT
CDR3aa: CASSQDPGTGGNEKLFF

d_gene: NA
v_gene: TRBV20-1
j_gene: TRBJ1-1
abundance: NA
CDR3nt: TGCAGTGCTAGAGATTTGGTAAACACTGAAGCTTTCTTT
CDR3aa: CSARDLVNTEAFF

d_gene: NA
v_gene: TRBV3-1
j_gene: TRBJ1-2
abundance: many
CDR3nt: TGTGCCAGCGGAACGGGAGGACTAGATCGCTACACCTTC
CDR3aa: CASGTGGLDRYTF

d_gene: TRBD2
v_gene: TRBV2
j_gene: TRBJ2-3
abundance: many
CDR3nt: TGTGCCAGCAGTGGAGGTCCGGGAGGGCGGGAGACAGATACGCAGTATTTT
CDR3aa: CASSGGPGGRETDTQYF

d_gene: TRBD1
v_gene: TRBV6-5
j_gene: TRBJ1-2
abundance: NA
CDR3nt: TGTGCCAGCAGTTATTTGGCAGGGGGCAACTATGGCTACACCTTC
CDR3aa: CASSYLAGGNYGYTF

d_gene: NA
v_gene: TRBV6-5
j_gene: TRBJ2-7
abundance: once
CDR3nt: TGTGCCAGCTGGGTAAACCTCGACGAGCAGTACTTC
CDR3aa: CASWVNLDEQYF

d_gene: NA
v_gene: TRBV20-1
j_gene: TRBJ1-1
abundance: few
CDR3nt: TGCAGTGCTAGCTTGGACAGCGCCACTGAAGCTTTCTTT
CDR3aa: CSASLDSATEAFF

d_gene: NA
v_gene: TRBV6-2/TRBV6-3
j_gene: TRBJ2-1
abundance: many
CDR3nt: TGTGCCAGCAGGCCGACAGGCCGGGGCAATGAGCAGTTCTTC
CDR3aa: CASRPTGRGNEQFF

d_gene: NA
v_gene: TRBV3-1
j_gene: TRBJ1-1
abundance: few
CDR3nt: TGTGCCAGCAGCCAAGATTCGGGCTCTAGGGCTGAAGCTTTCTTT
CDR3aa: CASSQDSGSRAEAFF

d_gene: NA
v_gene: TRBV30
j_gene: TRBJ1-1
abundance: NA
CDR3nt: TGTGCCTGGAGGAGCAGGGGCGGGTACACTGAAGCTTTCTTT
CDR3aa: CAWRSRGGYTEAFF

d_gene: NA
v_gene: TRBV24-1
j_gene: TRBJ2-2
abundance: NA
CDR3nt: TGTGCCACCAGTGATTTCCAGGGGGGGGTGACCGGGGAGCTGTTTTTT
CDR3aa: CATSDFQGGVTGELFF

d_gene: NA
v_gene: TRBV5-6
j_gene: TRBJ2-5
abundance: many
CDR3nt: TGTGCCAGCAGCTTAGGGGGAGAAGAGACCCAGTACTTC
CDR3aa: CASSLGGEETQYF

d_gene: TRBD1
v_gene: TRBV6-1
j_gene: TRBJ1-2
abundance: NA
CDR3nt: TGTGCCAGCAGGAGGGACAGGGGTTACGACTATGGCTACACCTTC
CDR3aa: CASRRDRGYDYGYTF

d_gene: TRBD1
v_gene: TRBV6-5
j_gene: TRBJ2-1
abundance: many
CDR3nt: TGTGCCAGCAGTTACTCGACAGGGGGGTCCTACAATGAGCAGTTCTTC
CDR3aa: CASSYSTGGSYNEQFF

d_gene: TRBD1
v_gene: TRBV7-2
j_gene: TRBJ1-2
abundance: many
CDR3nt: TGTGCCAGCAGTCCTGGTACCGGGACAGTAACATATGGCTACACCTTC
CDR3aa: CASSPGTGTVTYGYTF

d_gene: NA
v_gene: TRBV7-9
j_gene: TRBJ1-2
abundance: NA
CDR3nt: TGTGCCAGCAGCTCAAACAGGGTCTGGGGCTACACCTTC
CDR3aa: CASSSNRVWGYTF

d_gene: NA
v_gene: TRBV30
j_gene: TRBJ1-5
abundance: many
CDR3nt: TGTGCCTGGAGTGTGAGAGGGAATCAGCCCCAGCATTTT
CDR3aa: CAWSVRGNQPQHF

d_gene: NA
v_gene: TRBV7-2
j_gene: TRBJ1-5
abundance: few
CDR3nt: TGTGCCAGCAGCTCGGGGGGGGGCTGGAAGCCCCAGCATTTT
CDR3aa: CASSSGGGWKPQHF

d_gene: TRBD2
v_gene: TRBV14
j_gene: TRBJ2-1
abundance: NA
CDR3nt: TGTGCCAGCAGCCAAAGTAAGCGGGGGCGCCAAGAGACCCAGTTCTTC
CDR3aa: CASSQSKRGRQETQFF

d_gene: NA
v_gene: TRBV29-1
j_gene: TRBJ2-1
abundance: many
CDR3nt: TGCAGCGTTGTTCCCGGGACCCCCGGGGGCAATGAGCAGTTCTTC
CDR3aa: CSVVPGTPGGNEQFF

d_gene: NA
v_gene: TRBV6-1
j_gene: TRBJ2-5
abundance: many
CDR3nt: TGTGCCAGCAGGGAACAGGGATGGGAGACCCAGTACTTC
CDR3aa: CASREQGWETQYF

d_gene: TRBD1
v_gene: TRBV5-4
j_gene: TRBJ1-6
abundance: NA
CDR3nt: TGTGCCAGCAGCTTGGAACAGGGGGCGCGGCCCCTCCACTTT
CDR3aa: CASSLEQGARPLHF

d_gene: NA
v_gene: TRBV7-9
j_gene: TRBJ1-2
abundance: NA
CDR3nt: TGTGCCAGCAGTTCGACAGGAGGGGGGTCTTGGTATGGCTCCACCTTC
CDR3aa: CASSSTGGGSWYGSTF

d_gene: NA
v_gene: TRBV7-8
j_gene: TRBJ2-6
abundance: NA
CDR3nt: TGTGCCAGCAGCTTAGAGGGTTCCCCTGGGGCCAACGTCCTGACTTTC
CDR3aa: CASSLEGSPGANVLTF

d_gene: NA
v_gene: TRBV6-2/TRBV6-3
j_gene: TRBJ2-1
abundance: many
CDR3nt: TGTGCCAGCAGTTACGCAACCGGCTTGGGGCAGTTCTTC
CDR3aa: CASSYATGLGQFF

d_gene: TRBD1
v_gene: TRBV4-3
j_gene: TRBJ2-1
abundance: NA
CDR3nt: TGCGCCAGCAGCCCACGGACAGGATACGGGAATGAGCAGTTCTTC
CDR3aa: CASSPRTGYGNEQFF